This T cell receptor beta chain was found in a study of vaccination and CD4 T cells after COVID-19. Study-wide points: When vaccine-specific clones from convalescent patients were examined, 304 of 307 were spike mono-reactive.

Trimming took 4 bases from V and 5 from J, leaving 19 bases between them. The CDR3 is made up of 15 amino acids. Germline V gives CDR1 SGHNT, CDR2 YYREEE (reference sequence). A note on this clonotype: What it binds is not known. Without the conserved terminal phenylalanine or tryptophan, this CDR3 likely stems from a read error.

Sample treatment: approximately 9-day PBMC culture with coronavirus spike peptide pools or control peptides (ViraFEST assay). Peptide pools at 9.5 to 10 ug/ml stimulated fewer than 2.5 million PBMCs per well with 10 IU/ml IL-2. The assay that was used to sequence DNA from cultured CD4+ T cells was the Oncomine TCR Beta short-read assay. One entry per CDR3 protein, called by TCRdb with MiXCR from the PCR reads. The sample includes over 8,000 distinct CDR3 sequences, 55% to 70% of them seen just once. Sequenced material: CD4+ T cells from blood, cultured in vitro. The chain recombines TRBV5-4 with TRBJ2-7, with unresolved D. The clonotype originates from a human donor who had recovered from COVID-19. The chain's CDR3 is CASSIVGRTGDEQYY. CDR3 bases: TGTGCCAGCAGCATTGTAGGGCGAACCGGAGACGAGCAGTACTAC.